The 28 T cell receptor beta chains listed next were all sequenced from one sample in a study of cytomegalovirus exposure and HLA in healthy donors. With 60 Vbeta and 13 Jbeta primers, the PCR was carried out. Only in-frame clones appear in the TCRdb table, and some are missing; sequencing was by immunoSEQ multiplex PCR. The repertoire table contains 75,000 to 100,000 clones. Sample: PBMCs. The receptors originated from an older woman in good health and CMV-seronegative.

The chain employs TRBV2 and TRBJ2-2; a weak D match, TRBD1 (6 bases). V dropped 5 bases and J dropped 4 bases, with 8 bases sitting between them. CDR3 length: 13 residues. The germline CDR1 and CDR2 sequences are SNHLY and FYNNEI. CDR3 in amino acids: CASSRGFTGELFF. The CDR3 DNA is TGTGCCAGCAGTAGGGGGTTCACCGGGGAGCTGTTTTTT.

The CDR3 protein is CASSQDVLAGGLSGELFF. CDR3 coding DNA: TGTGCCAGCAGCCAAGATGTGCTAGCGGGTGGCCTATCCGGGGAGCTGTTTTTT. This chain uses TRBV4-2 with TRBJ2-2; TRBD2 matches 8 bases. The CDR3 covers 18 residues. V shed 0 bases and J 6 bases; nucleotides not matched to a gene: 12. Per the germline V gene, CDR1 is LGHNA and CDR2 is YNFKEQ.

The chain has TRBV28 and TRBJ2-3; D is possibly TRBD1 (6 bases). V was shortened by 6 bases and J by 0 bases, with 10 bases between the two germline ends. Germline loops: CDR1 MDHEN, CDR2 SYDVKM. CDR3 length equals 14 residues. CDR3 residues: CASSRDRSTDTQYF. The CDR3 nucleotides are TGTGCCAGCAGCCGCGACAGGAGCACAGATACGCAGTATTTT.

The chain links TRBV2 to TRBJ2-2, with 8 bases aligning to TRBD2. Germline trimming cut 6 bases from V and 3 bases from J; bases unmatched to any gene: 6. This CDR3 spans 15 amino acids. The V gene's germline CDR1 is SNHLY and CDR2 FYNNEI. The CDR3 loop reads CASRPQAGDTGELFF. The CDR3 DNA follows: TGTGCCAGCAGACCCCAAGCGGGAGACACCGGGGAGCTGTTTTTT.

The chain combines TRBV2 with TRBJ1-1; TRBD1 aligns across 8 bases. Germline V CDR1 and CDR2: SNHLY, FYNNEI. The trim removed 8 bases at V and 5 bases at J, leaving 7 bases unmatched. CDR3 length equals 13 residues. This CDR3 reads CASPDRVRTEAFF. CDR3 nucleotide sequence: TGTGCCAGCCCGGACAGGGTAAGGACTGAAGCTTTCTTT.

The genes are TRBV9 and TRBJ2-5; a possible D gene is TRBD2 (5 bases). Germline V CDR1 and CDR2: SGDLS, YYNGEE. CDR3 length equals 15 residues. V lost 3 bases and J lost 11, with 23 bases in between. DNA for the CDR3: TGTGCCAGCAGCGCCAGTTCTGGAGGTTTACGAGAGCAGTACTTC. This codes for CASSASSGGLREQYF.

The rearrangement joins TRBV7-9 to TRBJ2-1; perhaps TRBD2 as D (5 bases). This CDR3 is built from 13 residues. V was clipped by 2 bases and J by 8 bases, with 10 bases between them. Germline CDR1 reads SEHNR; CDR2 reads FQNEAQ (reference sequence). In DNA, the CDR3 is TGTGCCAGCAGCTTAAAAGGGCGGGATGAGCAGTTCTTC. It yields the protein CASSLKGRDEQFF.

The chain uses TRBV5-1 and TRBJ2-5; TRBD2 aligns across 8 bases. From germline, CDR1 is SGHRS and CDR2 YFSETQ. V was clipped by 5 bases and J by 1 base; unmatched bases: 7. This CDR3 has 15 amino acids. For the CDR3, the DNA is TGCGCCAGCAGACCCTCGGGAGGGCCCCAAGAGACCCAGTACTTC. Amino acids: CASRPSGGPQETQYF.

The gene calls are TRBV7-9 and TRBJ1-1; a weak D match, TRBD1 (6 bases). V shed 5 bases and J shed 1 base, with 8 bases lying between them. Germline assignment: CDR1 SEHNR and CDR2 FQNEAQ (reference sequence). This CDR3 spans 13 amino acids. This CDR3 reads CASSEQGNTEAFF. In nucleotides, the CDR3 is TGTGCCAGCAGCGAACAGGGGAACACTGAAGCTTTCTTT.

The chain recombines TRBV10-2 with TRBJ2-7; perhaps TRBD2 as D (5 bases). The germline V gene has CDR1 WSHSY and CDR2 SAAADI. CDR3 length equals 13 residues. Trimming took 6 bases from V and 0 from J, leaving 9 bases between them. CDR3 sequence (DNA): TGCGCCAGCAGGAGGGTGGTCTCCTACGAGCAGTACTTC. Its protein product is CASRRVVSYEQYF.

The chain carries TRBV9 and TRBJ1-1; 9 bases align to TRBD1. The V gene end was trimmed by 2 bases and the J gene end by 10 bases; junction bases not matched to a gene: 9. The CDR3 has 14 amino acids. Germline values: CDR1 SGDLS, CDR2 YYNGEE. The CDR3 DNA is TGTGCCAGCAGCGTTGAGGACAGGGGCGTGGGAGCTTTCTTT. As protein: CASSVEDRGVGAFF.

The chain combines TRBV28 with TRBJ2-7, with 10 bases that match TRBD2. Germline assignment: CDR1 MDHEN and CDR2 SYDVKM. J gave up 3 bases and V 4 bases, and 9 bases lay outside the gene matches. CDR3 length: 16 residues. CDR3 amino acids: CASSSLLAGEVYEQYF. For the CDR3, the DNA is TGTGCCAGCAGTTCCCTCCTAGCGGGAGAGGTCTACGAGCAGTACTTC.

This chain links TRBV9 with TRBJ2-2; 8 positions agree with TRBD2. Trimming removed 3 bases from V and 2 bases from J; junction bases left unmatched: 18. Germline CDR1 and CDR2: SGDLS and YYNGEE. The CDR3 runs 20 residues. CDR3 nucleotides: TGTGCCAGCAGCGGGTCCACCCAGGCCGGGACTAGTAGAAACACCGGGGAGCTGTTTTTT. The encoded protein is CASSGSTQAGTSRNTGELFF. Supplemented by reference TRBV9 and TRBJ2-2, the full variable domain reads DSGVTQTPKHLITATGQRVTLRCSPRSGDLSVYWYQQSLDQGLQFLIQYYNGEERAKGNILERFSAQQFPDLHSELNLSSLELGDSALYFCASSGSTQAGTSRNTGELFFGEGSRLTVL.

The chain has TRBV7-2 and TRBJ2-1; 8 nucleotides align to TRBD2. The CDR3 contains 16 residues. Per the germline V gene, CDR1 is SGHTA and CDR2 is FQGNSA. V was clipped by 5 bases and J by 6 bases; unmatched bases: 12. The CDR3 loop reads CASSPQLTSVPNEQFF. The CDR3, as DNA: TGTGCCAGCAGCCCCCAGCTGACTAGCGTTCCCAATGAGCAGTTCTTC.

Here the CDR3 reads CASSLISYNEQFF. DNA for the CDR3: TGTGCCAGCAGCCTAATTTCCTACAATGAGCAGTTCTTC. The chain is built from TRBV2 and TRBJ2-1; no firm D call. This CDR3 contains 13 residues. The V and J ends lost 6 bases and 1 base respectively, with 7 bases between them. CDR1 and CDR2 from the germline V gene are SNHLY and FYNNEI.

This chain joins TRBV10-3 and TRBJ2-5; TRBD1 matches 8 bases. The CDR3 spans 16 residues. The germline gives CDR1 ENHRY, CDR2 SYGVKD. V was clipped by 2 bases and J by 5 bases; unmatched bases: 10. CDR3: CAISEHTGGKSETQYF. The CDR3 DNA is TGTGCCATCAGTGAGCATACAGGGGGTAAATCGGAGACCCAGTACTTC.

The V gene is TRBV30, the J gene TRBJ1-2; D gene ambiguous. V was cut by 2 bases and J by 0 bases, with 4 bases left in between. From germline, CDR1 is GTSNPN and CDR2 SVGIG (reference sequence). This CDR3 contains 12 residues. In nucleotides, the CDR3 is TGTGCCTGGAGTCAAACTAACTATGGCTACACCTTC. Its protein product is CAWSQTNYGYTF.

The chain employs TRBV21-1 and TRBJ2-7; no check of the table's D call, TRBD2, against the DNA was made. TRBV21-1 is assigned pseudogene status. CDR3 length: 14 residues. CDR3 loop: CASSTEMRDHEQYF. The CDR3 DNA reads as TGTGCCAGCAGCACCGAAATGCGGGACCACGAGCAGTACTTC.

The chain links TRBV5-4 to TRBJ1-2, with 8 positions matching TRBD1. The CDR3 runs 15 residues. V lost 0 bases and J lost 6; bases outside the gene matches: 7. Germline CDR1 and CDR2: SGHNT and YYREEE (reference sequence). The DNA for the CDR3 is TGTGCCAGCAGCTTGGGGTCAGGGGGCAGGGATGGCTACACCTTC. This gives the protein CASSLGSGGRDGYTF. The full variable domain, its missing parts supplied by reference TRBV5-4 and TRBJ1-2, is ETGVTQSPTHLIKTRGQQVTLRCSSQSGHNTVSWYQQALGQGPQFIFQYYREEENGRGNFPPRFSGLQFPNYSSELNVNALELDDSALYLCASSLGSGGRDGYTFGSGTRLTVV.

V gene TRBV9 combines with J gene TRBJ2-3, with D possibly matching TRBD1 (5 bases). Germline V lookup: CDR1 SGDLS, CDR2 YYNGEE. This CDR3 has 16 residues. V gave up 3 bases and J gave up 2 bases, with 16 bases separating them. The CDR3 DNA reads TGTGCCAGCAGCGACCCCCGTAGGGGATTCACAGATACGCAGTATTTT. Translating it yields CASSDPRRGFTDTQYF. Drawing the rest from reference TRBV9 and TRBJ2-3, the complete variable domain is DSGVTQTPKHLITATGQRVTLRCSPRSGDLSVYWYQQSLDQGLQFLIQYYNGEERAKGNILERFSAQQFPDLHSELNLSSLELGDSALYFCASSDPRRGFTDTQYFGPGTRLTVL.

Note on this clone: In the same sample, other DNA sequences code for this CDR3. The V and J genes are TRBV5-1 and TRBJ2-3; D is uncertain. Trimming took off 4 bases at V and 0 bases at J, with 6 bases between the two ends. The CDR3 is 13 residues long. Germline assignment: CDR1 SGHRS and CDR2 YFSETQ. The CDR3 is CASSPGSTDTQYF. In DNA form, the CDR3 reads TGCGCCAGCAGCCCCGGTAGCACAGATACGCAGTATTTT.

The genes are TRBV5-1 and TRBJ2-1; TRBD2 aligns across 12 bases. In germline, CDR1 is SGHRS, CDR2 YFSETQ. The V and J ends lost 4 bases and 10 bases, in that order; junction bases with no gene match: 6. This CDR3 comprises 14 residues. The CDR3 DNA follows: TGCGCCAGCAGCCGACTAGCGGGAGAGGGAGAGCAGTTCTTC. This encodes CASSRLAGEGEQFF.

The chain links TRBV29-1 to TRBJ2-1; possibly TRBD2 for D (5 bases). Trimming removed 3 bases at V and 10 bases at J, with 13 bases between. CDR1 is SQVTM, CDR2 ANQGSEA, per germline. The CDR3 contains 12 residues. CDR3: CSVDGNKGEQFF. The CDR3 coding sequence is TGCAGCGTTGACGGGAACAAAGGAGAGCAGTTCTTC.

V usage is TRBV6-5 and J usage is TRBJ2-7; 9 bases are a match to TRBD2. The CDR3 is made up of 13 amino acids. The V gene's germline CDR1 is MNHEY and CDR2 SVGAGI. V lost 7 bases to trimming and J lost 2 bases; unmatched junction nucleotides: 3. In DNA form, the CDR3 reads TGTGCCAGCACTCGCGGGAGGGCCTACGAGCAGTACTTC. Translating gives CASTRGRAYEQYF.

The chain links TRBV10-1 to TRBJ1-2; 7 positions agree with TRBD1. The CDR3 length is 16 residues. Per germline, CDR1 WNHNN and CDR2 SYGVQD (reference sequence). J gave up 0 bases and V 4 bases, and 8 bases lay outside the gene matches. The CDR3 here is CASSAQGTVSNYGYTF. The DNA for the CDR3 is TGCGCCAGCAGTGCCCAGGGGACAGTATCTAACTATGGCTACACCTTC.

CDR3 coding DNA: TGTGCCAGCAGTTTGCAGGGGGCAACTGAAGCTTTCTTT. Translated, it gives CASSLQGATEAFF. The chain uses TRBV28 and TRBJ1-1; 8 bases map to TRBD1. Germline V gives CDR1 MDHEN, CDR2 SYDVKM. V was clipped by 3 bases and J by 5 bases; unmatched bases: 2. This CDR3 region has 13 residues.

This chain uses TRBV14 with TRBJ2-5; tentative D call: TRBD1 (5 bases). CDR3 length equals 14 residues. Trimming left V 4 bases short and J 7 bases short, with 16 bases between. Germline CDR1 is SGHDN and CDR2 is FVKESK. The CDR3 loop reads CASSLRVWLRTQYF. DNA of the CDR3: TGTGCCAGCAGCCTCAGGGTCTGGCTGAGGACCCAGTACTTC.

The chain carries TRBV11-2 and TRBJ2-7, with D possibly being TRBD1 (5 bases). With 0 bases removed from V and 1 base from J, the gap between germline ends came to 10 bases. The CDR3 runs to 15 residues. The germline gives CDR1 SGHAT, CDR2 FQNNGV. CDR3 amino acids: CASSLEFRQSYEQYF. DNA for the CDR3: TGTGCCAGCAGCTTAGAGTTTCGACAGTCCTACGAGCAGTACTTC.